This T cell receptor beta chain was sequenced during a study of cytomegalovirus exposure and HLA in healthy donors. In the PCR, 60 Vbeta and 13 Jbeta primers were used. Data came from immunoSEQ multiplex PCR; TCRdb stores just in-frame clones and leaves some out. The sample records 120,000 to 150,000 clones, roughly 81% being singletons. The V gene lost 5 bases and the J gene lost 3 bases, with 8 bases spanning the gap. CDR1 is SGHRS and CDR2 is YFSETQ in the germline V gene. The CDR3 sequence is 12 residues long. This clone was observed a few times. Sequenced input: PBMCs. The TCR was taken from a female donor in good health and CMV-seronegative. This chain joins TRBV5-1 and TRBJ1-1; D not resolved. CDR3 amino acids: CASREGYTEAFF. The CDR3 nucleotides are TGCGCCAGCAGAGAGGGCTACACTGAAGCTTTCTTT. Complete variable domain (other parts from reference TRBV5-1 and TRBJ1-1): KAGVTQTPRYLIKTRGQQVTLSCSPISGHRSVSWYQQTPGQGLQFLFEYFSETQRNKGNFPGRFSGRQFSNSRSEMNVSTLELGDSALYLCASREGYTEAFFGQGTRLTVV.